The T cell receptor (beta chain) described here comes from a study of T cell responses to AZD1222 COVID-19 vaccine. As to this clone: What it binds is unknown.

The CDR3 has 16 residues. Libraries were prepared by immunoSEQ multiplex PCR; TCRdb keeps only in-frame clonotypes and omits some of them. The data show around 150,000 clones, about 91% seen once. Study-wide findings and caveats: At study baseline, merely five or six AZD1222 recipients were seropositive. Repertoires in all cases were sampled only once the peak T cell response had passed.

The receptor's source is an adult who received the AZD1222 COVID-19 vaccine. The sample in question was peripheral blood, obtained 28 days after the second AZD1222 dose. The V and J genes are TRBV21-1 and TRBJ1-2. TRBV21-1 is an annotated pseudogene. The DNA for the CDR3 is TGTGCCAGCAGCACCTCTGGACAAGGCAGTTGGAGGGGCTACACCTTC. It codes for CASSTSGQGSWRGYTF.